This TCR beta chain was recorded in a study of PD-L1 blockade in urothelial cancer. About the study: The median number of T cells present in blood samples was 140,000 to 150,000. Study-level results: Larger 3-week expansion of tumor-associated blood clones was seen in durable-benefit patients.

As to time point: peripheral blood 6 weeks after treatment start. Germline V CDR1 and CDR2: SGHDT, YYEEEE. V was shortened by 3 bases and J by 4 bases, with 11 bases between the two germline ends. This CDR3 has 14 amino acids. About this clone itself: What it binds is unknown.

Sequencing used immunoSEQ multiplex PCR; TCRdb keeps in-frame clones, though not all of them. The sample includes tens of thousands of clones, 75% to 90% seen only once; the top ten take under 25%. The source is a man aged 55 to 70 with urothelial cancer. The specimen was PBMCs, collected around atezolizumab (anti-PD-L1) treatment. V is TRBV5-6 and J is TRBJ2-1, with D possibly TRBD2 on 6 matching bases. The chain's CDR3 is CASSSGLLYNEQFF. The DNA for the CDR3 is TGTGCCAGCAGCTCGGGACTGCTATACAATGAGCAGTTCTTC.